This T cell receptor beta chain came from a study of blood T cell repertoires in COVID-19. Some clones are missing from TCRdb's copy, which holds only in-frame ones; the method was immunoSEQ multiplex PCR. This table has 320,000 or so clones, over 80% appearing once. Germline CDR1 is SGHKS and CDR2 is YYEKEE (reference sequence). CDR3 length: 15 residues. J gave up 2 bases and V 1 base, and 5 bases lay outside the gene matches. Participants spanned ages about 18 to 95 years and resided in 20 to 30 US areas. All recovered Cohort 3 donors got two negative PCRs, got clearance, or saw symptom resolution. This rearrangement joins TRBV5-5 to TRBJ2-7; 8 bases match TRBD1. The specimen sequenced was PBMCs or T cells enriched from blood (not recorded which). This receptor was identified in a man aged 25-40 years who had recovered from COVID-19. CDR3 DNA sequence: TGTGCCAGCAGCTTGTCTCCACAGGGGGCCTACGAGCAGTACTTC. Translated: CASSLSPQGAYEQYF.